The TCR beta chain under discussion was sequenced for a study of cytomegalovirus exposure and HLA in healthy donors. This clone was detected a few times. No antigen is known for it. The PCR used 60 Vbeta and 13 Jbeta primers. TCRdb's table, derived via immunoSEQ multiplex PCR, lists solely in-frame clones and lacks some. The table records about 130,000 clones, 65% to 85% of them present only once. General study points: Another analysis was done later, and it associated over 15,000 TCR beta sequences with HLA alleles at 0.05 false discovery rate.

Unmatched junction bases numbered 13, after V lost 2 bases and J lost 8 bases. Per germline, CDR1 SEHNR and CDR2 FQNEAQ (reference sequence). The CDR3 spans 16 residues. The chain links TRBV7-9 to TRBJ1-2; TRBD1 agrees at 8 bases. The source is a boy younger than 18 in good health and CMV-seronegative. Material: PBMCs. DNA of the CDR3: TGTGCCAGCAGCTTACTCTCCCCGGGACAGGAGAGAGGCTACACCTTC. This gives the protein CASSLLSPGQERGYTF. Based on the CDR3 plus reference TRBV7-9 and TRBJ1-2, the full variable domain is DTGVSQNPRHKITKRGQNVTFRCDPISEHNRLYWYRQTLGQGPEFLTYFQNEAQLEKSRLLSDRFSAERPKGSFSTLEIQRTEQGDSAMYLCASSLLSPGQERGYTFGSGTRLTVV.